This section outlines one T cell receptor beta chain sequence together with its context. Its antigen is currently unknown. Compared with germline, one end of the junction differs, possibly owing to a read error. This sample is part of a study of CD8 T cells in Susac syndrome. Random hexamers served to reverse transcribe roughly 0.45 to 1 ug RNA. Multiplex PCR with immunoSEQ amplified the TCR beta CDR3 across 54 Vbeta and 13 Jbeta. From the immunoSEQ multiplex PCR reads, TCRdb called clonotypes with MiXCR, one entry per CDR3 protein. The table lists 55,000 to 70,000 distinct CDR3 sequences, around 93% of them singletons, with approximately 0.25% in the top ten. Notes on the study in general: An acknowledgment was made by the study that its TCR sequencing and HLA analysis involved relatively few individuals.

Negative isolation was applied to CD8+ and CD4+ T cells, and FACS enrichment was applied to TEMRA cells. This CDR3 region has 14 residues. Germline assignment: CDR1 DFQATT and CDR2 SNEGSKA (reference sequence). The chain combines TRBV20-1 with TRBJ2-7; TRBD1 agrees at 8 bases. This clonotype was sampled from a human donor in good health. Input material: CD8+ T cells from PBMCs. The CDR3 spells CSAPFFDRGYEQYF. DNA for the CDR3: TGCAGTGCTCCTTTCTTCGACAGGGGTTACGAGCAATACTTC.